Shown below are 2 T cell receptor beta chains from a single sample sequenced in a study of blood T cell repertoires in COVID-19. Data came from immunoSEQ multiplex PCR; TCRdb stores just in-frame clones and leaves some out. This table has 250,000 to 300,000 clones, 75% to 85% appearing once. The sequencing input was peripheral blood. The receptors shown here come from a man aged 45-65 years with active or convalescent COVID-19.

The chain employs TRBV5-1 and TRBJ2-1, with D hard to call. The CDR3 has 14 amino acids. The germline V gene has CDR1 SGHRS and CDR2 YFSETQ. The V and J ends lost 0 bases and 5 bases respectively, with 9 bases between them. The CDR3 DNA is TGCGCCAGCAGCTTGGATACAGCCAACAATGAGCAGTTCTTC. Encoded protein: CASSLDTANNEQFF.

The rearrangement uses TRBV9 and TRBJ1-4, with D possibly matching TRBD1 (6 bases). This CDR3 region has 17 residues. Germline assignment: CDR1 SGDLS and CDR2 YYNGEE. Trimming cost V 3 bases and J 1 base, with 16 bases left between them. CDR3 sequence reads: CASSAQGTGQTNEKLFF. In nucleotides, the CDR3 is TGTGCCAGCAGCGCTCAGGGCACGGGACAAACTAATGAAAAACTGTTTTTT. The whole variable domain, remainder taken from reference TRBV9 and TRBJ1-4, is DSGVTQTPKHLITATGQRVTLRCSPRSGDLSVYWYQQSLDQGLQFLIQYYNGEERAKGNILERFSAQQFPDLHSELNLSSLELGDSALYFCASSAQGTGQTNEKLFFGSGTQLSVL.